This section outlines one T cell receptor (beta chain) sequence together with its context. These data come from a study of blood T cell repertoires in COVID-19. The data were produced by immunoSEQ multiplex PCR, yet TCRdb's version contains in-frame clones alone and is incomplete. Here the sample spans around 240,000 clones, around 90% being singletons. Germline V gene lookup returns CDR1 MNHEY and CDR2 SMNVEV (reference sequence). V trimming: 6 bases; J trimming: 5 bases; junction bases outside the gene matches: 12. There are 17 residues in the CDR3. Study members were between about 18 and 100 years old and lived in fewer than 30 US regions.

The TCR sequence derives from a man aged 45-65 years who had been exposed to COVID-19. The chain employs TRBV27 and TRBJ2-2; 10 bases fit TRBD1. The material sequenced was PBMCs or T cells enriched from blood (not recorded which). As DNA, the CDR3 is TGTGCCAGCAGATTTACATGGGACAGGGGAACGACCGGGGAGCTGTTTTTT. This gives the protein CASRFTWDRGTTGELFF.